This TCR beta chain emerged from a study of technical replicates of blood from a handful of donors (dated by TCRdb to about 2017). The germline V gene yields SGDLS for CDR1 and YYNGEE for CDR2. The cysteine opens and the phenylalanine closes a CDR3 of 18 amino acids. Only the CDR3 DNA is retained, 54 bases long and in frame from the first base. V was cut back by 0 bases and J by 4 bases, leaving a gap of 22 bases between them. Library generation was performed with the immunoSEQ multiplex PCR assay. Sourced from immuneACCESS, this table was stored by TCRdb with only in-frame sequences that have V and J called. A share of the clones is absent; for the studies checked, an unresolved V gene accounts for under half, and the remainder has no known explanation. A total of under 90,000 clones appear in this sample, around 96% of them only once. Clones ranked in the top ten supply 0.2% of the sample. Details on this clone: No antigen is known for it. Within one base of it there is no much larger clone, and no base qualities were kept.

The TCR comes from a human donor in good health. Material: T cells isolated from PBMCs. The chain joins TRBV9 to TRBJ2-5, and the D gene may be TRBD1, 6 bases matching. The CDR3 is CASSVGVLGAFGGETQYF. The sequence in DNA is TGTGCCAGCAGCGTAGGGGTTTTGGGGGCGTTTGGTGGAGAGACCCAGTACTTC.